This T cell receptor (beta chain) derives from a study of blood T cells in healthy people across ages. This clonotype occurred a few times. Germline V CDR1 and CDR2: SGHKS, YYEKEE (reference sequence). CDR3 length equals 15 residues. The trim removed 0 bases at V and 6 bases at J, leaving 5 bases unmatched. Then a second PCR, running about 7 to 11 cycles, was carried out with a sample-barcoded 5' primer and a J-beta primer mix. A single record per CDR3 protein comes from TCRdb applying MiXCR to the 5' RACE reads. The sample includes a few hundred thousand distinct CDR3 sequences, 25% to 30% seen only once; the top ten take about 30%.

The sample consisted of blood. V and J are TRBV5-5 and TRBJ2-7; 11 bases agree with TRBD2. The TCR comes from a woman between 70 and 85 years old in good health. CDR3 DNA sequence: TGTGCCAGCAGCTTGGAGGGTAGCGGGAGGGGCGAGCAGTACTTC. This gives the protein CASSLEGSGRGEQYF.